In this sample, the clone carrying this TCR beta chain turned up many times. Its antigen is undetermined. The data belong to a study of T cell repertoires in cytomegalovirus infection. Study results and caveats: CMV-specific TCR beta clonotypes restricted by HLA-C dominated the ex vivo response.

TCRdb called the reads again in MiXCR, with one record for every CDR3 protein. Among about 250,000 distinct CDR3 sequences listed, approximately 15% were seen once. Sequencing was done on a sample of CD8+ T cells from PBMCs. The TCR comes from a human donor in good health (CMV status not recorded). Some clones in this sample may be carry-over from other donors' samples.

In nucleotides, the CDR3 is TGTGCCAGCAGTCCTGGATTCAGTAGGCACTACGAGCAGTACTTC. It codes for CASSPGFSRHYEQYF. The V gene is TRBV12-3 or TRBV12-4, the J gene TRBJ2-7; no firm D call. This CDR3 region has 15 residues. The V end lost 5 bases, the J end lost 3 bases, and 17 bases lay between the germline ends.